The present T cell receptor (beta chain) was sequenced within a study of T cells in Graves' hyperthyroidism and ophthalmopathy. Study conclusions and caveats: From stable hyperthyroidism, ophthalmopathy was set apart by a 13 V-J model.

Uncontrolled infection, other autoimmune disease, pregnancy or lactation disqualified patients from enrolment. Diagnosis rested on symptoms, serum thyroxine and TRAb, thyroid ultrasound, and orbital computed tomography. The V and J ends lost 7 bases and 6 bases respectively, with 19 bases between them. The CDR3 runs to 14 residues. Amplification yielded TCR beta CDR3 regions, with RNA transcripts as the source. TCR CDR3 underwent first-round RT-PCR with the HTBI primer set. A single record per CDR3 protein comes from TCRdb applying MiXCR to the multiplex PCR reads. The table lists more than 500,000 distinct CDR3 sequences, about 43% of them singletons. This clonotype has at least ten counts. Its antigen is not identified.

The sequencing sample was made of peripheral blood or thyroid tissue (not recorded which). The receptor was isolated from an adult woman with Graves' disease, either hyperthyroidism or ophthalmopathy (not recorded which). This chain links TRBV12-3 or TRBV12-4 with TRBJ2-7, with D possibly being TRBD2 (6 bases). The CDR3 reads CASTLTGTRSEQYF. CDR3 in DNA: TGTGCCAGCACCTTAACCGGGACTCGCTCCGAGCAGTACTTC.